This T cell receptor (beta chain) was identified during a study of blood T cell repertoires in COVID-19. Profiled with immunoSEQ multiplex PCR; TCRdb holds only in-frame clones, not every one. The sample consists of some 330,000 clones, around four fifths of them appearing once. The germline CDR1 and CDR2 sequences are SGHTA and FQGTGA. Losses at the gene ends were 5 bases for V and 5 bases for J; bases not matched to a gene: 4. The CDR3 runs 13 residues. The receptor's source is a woman aged 45-60 years who had recovered from COVID-19. This chain connects TRBV7-3 to TRBJ1-1; 8 nucleotides agree with TRBD1. Sequenced input: PBMCs or T cells enriched from blood (not recorded which). CDR3 region: CASSPDRETEAFF. The CDR3 DNA follows: TGTGCCAGCAGCCCGGACAGGGAAACTGAAGCTTTCTTT.